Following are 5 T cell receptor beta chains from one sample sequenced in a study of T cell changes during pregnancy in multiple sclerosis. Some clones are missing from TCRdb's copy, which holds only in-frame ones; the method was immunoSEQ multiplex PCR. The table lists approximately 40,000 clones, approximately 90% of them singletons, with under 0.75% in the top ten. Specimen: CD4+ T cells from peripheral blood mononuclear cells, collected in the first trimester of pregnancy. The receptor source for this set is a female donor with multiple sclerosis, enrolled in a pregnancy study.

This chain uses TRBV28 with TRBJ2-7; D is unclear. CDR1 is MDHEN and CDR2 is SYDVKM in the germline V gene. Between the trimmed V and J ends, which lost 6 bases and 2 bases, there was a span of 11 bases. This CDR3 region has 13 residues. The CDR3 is CASRLTSTYEQYF. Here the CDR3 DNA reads TGTGCCAGCAGACTGACATCCACCTACGAGCAGTACTTC. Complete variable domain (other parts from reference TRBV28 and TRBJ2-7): DVKVTQSSRYLVKRTGEKVFLECVQDMDHENMFWYRQDPGLGLRLIYFSYDVKMKEKGDIPEGYSVSREKKERFSLILESASTNQTSMYLCASRLTSTYEQYFGPGTRLTVT.

The CDR3 region has the DNA TGTGCCAGCAGTTTCGGAGGGTCCTATGAAAAACTGTTTTTT. This translates into CASSFGGSYEKLFF. V usage is TRBV6-6 and J usage is TRBJ1-4; D gene unclear. Deletions cut 4 bases from V and 6 bases from J, with 12 bases between. The CDR3 is 14 residues long. Germline V CDR1 and CDR2: MNHNY, SVGAGI (reference sequence).

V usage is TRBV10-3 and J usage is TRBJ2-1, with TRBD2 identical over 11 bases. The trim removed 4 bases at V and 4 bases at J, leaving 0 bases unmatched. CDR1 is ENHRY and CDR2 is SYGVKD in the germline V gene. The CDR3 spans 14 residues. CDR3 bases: TGTGCCATCAGTGGGACTAGCGGGTACAATGAGCAGTTCTTC. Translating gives CAISGTSGYNEQFF.

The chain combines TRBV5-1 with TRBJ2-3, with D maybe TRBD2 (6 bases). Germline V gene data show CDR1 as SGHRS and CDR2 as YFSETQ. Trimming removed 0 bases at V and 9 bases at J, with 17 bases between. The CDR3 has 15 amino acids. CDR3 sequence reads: CASSLEVSWEETQYF. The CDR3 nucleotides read TGCGCCAGCAGCTTGGAAGTCAGTTGGGAGGAGACGCAGTATTTT. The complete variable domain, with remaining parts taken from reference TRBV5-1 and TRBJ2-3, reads KAGVTQTPRYLIKTRGQQVTLSCSPISGHRSVSWYQQTPGQGLQFLFEYFSETQRNKGNFPGRFSGRQFSNSRSEMNVSTLELGDSALYLCASSLEVSWEETQYFGPGTRLTVL.

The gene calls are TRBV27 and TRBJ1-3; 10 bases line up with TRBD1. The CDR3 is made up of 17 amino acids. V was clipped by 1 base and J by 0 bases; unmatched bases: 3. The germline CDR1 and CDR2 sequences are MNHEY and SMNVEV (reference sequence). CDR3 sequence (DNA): TGTGCCAGCAGTTTATGGGGGACAGGGGTCTCTGGAAACACCATATATTTT. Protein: CASSLWGTGVSGNTIYF.